This section outlines one T cell receptor beta chain sequence together with its context. What it binds is unknown. Other nucleotide sequences from this sample produce the same CDR3. Replicate sorted-subset PCRs were loaded with around 200 ng DNA, 31,000 or so T cell genomes. TCRdb keeps only in-frame clones here, not all; method: immunoSEQ multiplex PCR. The sample includes 1,400,000 or so clones, 98% to 99% of them seen just once. This sample was taken from a study of shared clonotypes between healthy human individuals. Study background: Each donor contributed plates that comprised three CD4 naive, three CD4 memory, two CD8 naive and one CD8 memory.

Germline V gives CDR1 SEHNR, CDR2 FQNEAQ (reference sequence). Trimming removed 3 bases at V and 2 bases at J, with 7 bases between. CDR3 size: 14 residues. Findings and limits, study-wide: Sequencing depth was expected to influence donor clonotype sharing. It was only blood that was sampled, and tissue repertoires likely differ.

V usage is TRBV7-9 and J usage is TRBJ1-4; no clear D. The sequence was collected from a young man in good health. The material sequenced was naive CD4+ T cells sorted from blood. This sample's subset: CD45RA+ positively selected. Written as DNA, the CDR3 is TGTGCCAGCAGCTTGCGGGAGACTAATGAAAAACTGTTTTTT. It codes for CASSLRETNEKLFF.